This T cell receptor beta chain emerged from a study of cytomegalovirus exposure and HLA in healthy donors. Study background: In an earlier analysis, some 110 million unique TCR beta sequences were found from approximately 170 million T cells.

Turning to this clone: Its antigen is still unknown.

The germline CDR1 and CDR2 sequences are SGHTA and FQGTGA. With 2 bases removed from V and 7 bases from J, the gap between germline ends came to 9 bases. The CDR3 has 13 amino acids. Overall study results and limits: A few V segments could not be told apart, such as TRBV6-2 and TRBV6-3, and were left out. Reportedly, HLA-A and HLA-B alleles of most subjects were accurately predicted from TCR beta.

Amplification used 60 Vbeta primers and 13 Jbeta primers. Clones were sequenced by immunoSEQ multiplex PCR, and TCRdb holds only the in-frame ones, with some missing. The table shows around 270,000 clones, with 75% to 90% occurring only once. Sequenced: PBMCs. This chain joins TRBV7-3 and TRBJ2-1, with no clear D. This TCR was recovered from a girl aged 2-10 years in good health and CMV-seronegative. The CDR3 protein is CASSLDFGNEQFF. CDR3 DNA: TGTGCCAGCAGCTTAGACTTCGGGAATGAGCAGTTCTTC.